The clone carrying this T cell receptor beta chain was counted only a few times. Antigen specificity is unknown. CDR1 is MGHRA and CDR2 is YSYEKL in the germline V gene. The CDR3 runs 15 residues. Trimming shortened V by 1 base and J by 4 bases, and 13 bases separated the two germline ends. The data belong to a study of spatial heterogeneity in lung cancer. Overall study: Donors were 72 untreated early-stage non-small cell lung cancer patients. Where available, sequencing covered follow-up PBMC samples, taken at a median of about two years after resection.

Indicated time point: blood at routine non-recurrence follow-up after resection. TCRdb redid the calling of the 5' RACE reads with MiXCR, one entry per CDR3 protein. The profile shows about 94,000 distinct CDR3 sequences, just under 20% of them singletons. Study results and limitations: Ubiquitous expanded tumor TCRs showed up in blood more at resection than follow-up.

Material: PBMCs, obtained at follow-up. The TCR was taken from a male donor with early-stage non-small cell lung cancer. The chain is built from TRBV4-1 and TRBJ2-5; D is undetermined. The CDR3 region is CASSQAPRLGETQYF. In nucleotides, the CDR3 is TGCGCCAGCAGCCAAGCCCCGAGACTTGGAGAGACCCAGTACTTC.